This T cell receptor beta chain comes out of a study of T cell repertoires in cytomegalovirus infection. About the research overall: Public TCR beta signatures provided an indication of both CMV infection and a matching HLA type. General observations from the study: CMV-specific TCR beta clonotypes restricted by HLA-C dominated the ex vivo response. Carriers of CMV and the relevant HLA type were discriminated by public TCR beta frequency.

The germline V and J ends were trimmed by 6 bases and 5 bases, with 16 bases remaining between them. Germline values: CDR1 SNHLY, CDR2 FYNNEI. The CDR3 loop spans 14 amino acids. With respect to this clonotype: What it binds is not known.

A single record per CDR3 protein comes from TCRdb applying MiXCR to the reads. The sample has about 180,000 distinct CDR3 sequences, about 18% seen once. This sequence joins TRBV2 and TRBJ1-1, with D uncertain. Sequencing was performed on CD8+ T cells from PBMCs. The clonotype was recovered from a human donor in good health (CMV status not recorded). Some clones in this sample may be carry-over from other donors' samples. CDR3 nucleotides: TGTGCCAGCAGCGACCCAGAGGGCCCGACTGAAGCTTTCTTT. Residues: CASSDPEGPTEAFF. Full variable domain (rest looked up from reference TRBV2 and TRBJ1-1): EPEVTQTPSHQVTQMGQEVILRCVPISNHLYFYWYRQILGQKVEFLVSFYNNEISEKSEIFDDQFSVERPDGSNFTLKIRSTKLEDSAMYFCASSDPEGPTEAFFGQGTRLTVV.